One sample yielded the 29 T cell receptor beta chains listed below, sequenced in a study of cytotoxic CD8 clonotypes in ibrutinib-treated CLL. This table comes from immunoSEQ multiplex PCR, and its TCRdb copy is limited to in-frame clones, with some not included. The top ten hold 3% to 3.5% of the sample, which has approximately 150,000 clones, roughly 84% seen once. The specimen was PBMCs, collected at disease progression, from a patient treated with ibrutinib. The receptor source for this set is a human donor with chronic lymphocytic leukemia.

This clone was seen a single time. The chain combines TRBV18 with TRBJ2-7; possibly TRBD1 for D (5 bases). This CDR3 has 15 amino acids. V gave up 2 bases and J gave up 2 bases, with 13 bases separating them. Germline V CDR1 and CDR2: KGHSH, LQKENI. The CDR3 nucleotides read TGTGCCAGCTCACCAATCAGGGCCCCACCCTACGAGCAGTACTTC. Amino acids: CASSPIRAPPYEQYF. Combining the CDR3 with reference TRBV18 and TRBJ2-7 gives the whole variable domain NAGVMQNPRHLVRRRGQEARLRCSPMKGHSHVYWYRQLPEEGLKFMVYLQKENIIDESGMPKERFSAEFPKEGPSILRIQQVVRGDSAAYFCASSPIRAPPYEQYFGPGTRLTVT.

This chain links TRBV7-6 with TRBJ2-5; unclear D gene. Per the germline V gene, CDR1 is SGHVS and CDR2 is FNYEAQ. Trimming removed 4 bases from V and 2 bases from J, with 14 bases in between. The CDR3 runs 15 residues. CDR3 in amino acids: CASSSGRVEQETQYF. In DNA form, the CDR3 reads TGTGCCAGCAGCTCCGGCCGGGTCGAGCAAGAGACCCAGTACTTC.

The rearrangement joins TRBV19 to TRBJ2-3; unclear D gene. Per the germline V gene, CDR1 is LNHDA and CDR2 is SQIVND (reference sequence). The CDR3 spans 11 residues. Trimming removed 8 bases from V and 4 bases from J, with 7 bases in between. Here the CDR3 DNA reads TGTGCCAGTTCGGACGCAGATACGCAGTATTTT. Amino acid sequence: CASSDADTQYF.

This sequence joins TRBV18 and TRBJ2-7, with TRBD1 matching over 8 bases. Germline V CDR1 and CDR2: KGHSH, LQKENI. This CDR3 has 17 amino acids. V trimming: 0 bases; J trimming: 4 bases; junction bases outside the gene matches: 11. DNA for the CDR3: TGTGCCAGCTCACCACCCTACCCGAGACAGGGGATTTACGAGCAGTACTTC. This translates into CASSPPYPRQGIYEQYF. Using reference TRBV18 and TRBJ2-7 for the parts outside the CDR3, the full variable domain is NAGVMQNPRHLVRRRGQEARLRCSPMKGHSHVYWYRQLPEEGLKFMVYLQKENIIDESGMPKERFSAEFPKEGPSILRIQQVVRGDSAAYFCASSPPYPRQGIYEQYFGPGTRLTVT.

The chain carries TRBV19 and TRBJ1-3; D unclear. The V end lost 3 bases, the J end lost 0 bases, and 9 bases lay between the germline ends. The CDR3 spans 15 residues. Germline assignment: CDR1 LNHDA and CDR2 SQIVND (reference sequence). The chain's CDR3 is CASSIGPSSGNTIYF. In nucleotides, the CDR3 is TGTGCCAGTAGTATTGGCCCGAGCTCTGGAAACACCATATATTTT.

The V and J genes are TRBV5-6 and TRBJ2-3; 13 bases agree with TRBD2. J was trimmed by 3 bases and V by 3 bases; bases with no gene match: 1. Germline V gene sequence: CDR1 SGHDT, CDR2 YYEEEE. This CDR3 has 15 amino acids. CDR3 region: CASSWGLAGTDTQYF. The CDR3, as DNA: TGTGCCAGCAGCTGGGGACTAGCGGGAACAGATACGCAGTATTTT. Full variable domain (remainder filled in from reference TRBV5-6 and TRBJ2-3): DAGVTQSPTHLIKTRGQQVTLRCSPKSGHDTVSWYQQALGQGPQFIFQYYEEEERQRGNFPDRFSGHQFPNYSSELNVNALLLGDSALYLCASSWGLAGTDTQYFGPGTRLTVL.

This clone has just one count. CDR3 residues: CASSLIAGTSGANVLTF. The CDR3 coding sequence is TGTGCCAGCAGCTTAATAGCTGGAACCTCTGGGGCCAACGTCCTGACTTTC. The chain couples TRBV7-3 to TRBJ2-6; D uncertain. This CDR3 spans 17 amino acids. The V end lost 1 base, the J end lost 0 bases, and 10 bases lay between the germline ends. The germline CDR1 and CDR2 sequences are SGHTA and FQGTGA.

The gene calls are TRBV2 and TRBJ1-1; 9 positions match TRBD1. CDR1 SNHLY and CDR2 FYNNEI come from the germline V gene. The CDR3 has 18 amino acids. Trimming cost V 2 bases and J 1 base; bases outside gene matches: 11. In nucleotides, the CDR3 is TGTGCCAGCAGTGAAAAACCCACAGGGGGCGTCGGGAACACTGAAGCTTTCTTT. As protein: CASSEKPTGGVGNTEAFF.

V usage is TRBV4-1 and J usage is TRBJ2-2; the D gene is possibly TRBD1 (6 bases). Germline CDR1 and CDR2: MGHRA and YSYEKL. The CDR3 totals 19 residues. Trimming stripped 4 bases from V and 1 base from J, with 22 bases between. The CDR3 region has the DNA TGCGCCAGCAGCCCGGTTAGGACAGCCCCCTTCGGGAACACCGGGGAGCTGTTTTTT. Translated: CASSPVRTAPFGNTGELFF.

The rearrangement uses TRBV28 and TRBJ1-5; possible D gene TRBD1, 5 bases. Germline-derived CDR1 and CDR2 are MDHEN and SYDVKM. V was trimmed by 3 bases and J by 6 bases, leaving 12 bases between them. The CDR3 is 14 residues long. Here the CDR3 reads CASSFPGTSQPQHF. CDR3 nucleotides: TGTGCCAGCAGTTTTCCGGGGACCAGTCAGCCCCAGCATTTT. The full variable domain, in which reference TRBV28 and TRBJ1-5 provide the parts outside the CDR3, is DVKVTQSSRYLVKRTGEKVFLECVQDMDHENMFWYRQDPGLGLRLIYFSYDVKMKEKGDIPEGYSVSREKKERFSLILESASTNQTSMYLCASSFPGTSQPQHFGDGTRLSIL.

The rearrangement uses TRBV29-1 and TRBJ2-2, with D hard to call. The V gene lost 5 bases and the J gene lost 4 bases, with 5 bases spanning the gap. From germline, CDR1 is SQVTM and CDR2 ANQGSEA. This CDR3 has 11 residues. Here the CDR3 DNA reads TGCAGCGTTACGGTCACCGGGGAGCTGTTTTTT. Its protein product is CSVTVTGELFF.

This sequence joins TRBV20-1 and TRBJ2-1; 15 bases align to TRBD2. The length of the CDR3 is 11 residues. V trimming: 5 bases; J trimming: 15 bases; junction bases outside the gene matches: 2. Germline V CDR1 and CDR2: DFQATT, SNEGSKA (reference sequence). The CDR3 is CSALGLAGGFF. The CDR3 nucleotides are TGCAGTGCTCTGGGACTAGCGGGAGGGTTCTTC.

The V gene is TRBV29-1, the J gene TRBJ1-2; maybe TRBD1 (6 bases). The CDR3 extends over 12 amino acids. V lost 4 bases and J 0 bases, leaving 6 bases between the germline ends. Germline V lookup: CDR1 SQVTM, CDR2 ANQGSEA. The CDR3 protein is CSVGTANYGYTF. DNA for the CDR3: TGCAGCGTTGGGACAGCTAACTATGGCTACACCTTC.

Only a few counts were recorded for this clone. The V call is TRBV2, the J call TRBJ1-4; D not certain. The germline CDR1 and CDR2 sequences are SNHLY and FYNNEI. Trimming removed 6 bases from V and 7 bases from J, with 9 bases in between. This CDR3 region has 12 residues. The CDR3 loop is CASRVYSEKLFF. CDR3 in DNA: TGTGCCAGCAGAGTGTATAGTGAAAAACTGTTTTTT.

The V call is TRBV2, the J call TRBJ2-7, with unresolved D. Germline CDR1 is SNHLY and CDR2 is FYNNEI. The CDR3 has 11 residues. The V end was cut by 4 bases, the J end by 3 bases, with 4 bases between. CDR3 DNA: TGTGCCAGCAGTGCACACTACGAGCAGTACTTC. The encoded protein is CASSAHYEQYF.

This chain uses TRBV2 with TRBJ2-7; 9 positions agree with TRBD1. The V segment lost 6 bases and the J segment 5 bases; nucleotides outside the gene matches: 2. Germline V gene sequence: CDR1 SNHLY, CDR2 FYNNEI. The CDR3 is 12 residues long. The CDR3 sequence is CASRDRGDEQYF. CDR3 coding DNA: TGTGCCAGCAGGGACAGGGGAGACGAGCAGTACTTC.

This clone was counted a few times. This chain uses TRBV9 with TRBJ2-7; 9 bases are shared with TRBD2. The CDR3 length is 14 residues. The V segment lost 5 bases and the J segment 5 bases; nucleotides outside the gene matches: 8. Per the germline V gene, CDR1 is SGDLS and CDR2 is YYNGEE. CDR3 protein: CASSEEREVDEQYF. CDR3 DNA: TGTGCCAGCAGTGAGGAGCGGGAGGTCGACGAGCAGTACTTC.

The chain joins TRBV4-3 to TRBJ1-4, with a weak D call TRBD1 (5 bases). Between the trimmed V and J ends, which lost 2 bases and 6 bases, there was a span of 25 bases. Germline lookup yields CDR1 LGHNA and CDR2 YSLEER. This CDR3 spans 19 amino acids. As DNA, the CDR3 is TGCGCCAGCAGCCAAACGCCCGGGATAGGGGTCGGTTCGGATGAAAAACTGTTTTTT. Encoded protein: CASSQTPGIGVGSDEKLFF.

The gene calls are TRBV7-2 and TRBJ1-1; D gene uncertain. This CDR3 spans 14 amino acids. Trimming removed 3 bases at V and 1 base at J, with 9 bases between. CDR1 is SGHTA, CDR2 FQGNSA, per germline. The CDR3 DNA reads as TGTGCCAGCAGCTTTACCCTGAAGAACACTGAAGCTTTCTTT. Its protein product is CASSFTLKNTEAFF.

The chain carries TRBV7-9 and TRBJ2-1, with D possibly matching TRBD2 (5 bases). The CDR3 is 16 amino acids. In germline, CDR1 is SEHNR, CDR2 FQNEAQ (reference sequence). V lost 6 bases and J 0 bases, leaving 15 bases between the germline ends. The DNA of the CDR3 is TGTGCCAGCAGGATTTCTGCGGGCGGCTCCTACAATGAGCAGTTCTTC. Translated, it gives CASRISAGGSYNEQFF.

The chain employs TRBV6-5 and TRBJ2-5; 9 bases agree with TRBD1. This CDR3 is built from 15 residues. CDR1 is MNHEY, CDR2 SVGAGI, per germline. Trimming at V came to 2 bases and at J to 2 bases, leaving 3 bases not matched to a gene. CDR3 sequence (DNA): TGTGCCAGCAGTTACCTCGGACAGGGGCAAGAGACCCAGTACTTC. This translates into CASSYLGQGQETQYF.

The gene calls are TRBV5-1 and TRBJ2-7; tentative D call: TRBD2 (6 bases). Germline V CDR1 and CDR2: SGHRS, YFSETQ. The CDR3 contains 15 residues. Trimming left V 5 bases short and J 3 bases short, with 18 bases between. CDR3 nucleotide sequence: TGCGCCAGCAGTCTGGTCGGGAGACAGAACTACGAGCAGTACTTC. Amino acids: CASSLVGRQNYEQYF.

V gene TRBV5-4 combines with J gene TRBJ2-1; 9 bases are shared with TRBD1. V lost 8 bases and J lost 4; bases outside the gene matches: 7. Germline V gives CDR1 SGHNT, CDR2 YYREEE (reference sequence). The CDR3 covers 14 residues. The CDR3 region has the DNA TGTGCCAGACGCCGGGACAGGGAATACAATGAGCAGTTCTTC. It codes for CARRRDREYNEQFF. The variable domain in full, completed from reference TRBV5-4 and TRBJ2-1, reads ETGVTQSPTHLIKTRGQQVTLRCSSQSGHNTVSWYQQALGQGPQFIFQYYREEENGRGNFPPRFSGLQFPNYSSELNVNALELDDSALYLCARRRDREYNEQFFGPGTRLTVL.

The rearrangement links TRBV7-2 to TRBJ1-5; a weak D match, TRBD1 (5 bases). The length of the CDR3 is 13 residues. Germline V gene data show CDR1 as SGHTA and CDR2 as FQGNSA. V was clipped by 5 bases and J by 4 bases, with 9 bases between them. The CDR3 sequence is CASSRDGNQPQHF. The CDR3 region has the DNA TGTGCCAGCAGCCGGGACGGAAATCAGCCCCAGCATTTT. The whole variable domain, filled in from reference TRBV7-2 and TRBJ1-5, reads GAGVSQSPSNKVTEKGKDVELRCDPISGHTALYWYRQSLGQGLEFLIYFQGNSAPDKSGLPSDRFSAERTGGSVSTLTIQRTQQEDSAVYLCASSRDGNQPQHFGDGTRLSIL.

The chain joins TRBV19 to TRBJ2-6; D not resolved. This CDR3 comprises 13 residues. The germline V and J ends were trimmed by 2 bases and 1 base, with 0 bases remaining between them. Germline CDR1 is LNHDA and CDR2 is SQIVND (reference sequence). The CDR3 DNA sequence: TGTGCCAGTAGTATATCTGGGGCCAACGTCCTGACTTTC. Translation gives CASSISGANVLTF.

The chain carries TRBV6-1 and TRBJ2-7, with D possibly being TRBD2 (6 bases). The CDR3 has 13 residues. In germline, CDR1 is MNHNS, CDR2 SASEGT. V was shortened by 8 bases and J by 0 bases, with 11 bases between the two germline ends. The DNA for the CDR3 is TGTGCCAGCGACATGGGGGGCTCCTACGAGCAGTACTTC. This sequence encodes CASDMGGSYEQYF.

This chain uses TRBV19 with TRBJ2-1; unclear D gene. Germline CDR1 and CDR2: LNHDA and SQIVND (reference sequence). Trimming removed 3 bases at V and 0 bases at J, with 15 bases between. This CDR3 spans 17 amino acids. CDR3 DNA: TGTGCCAGTAGTATCACACAGCACCTGACCTCCTACAATGAGCAGTTCTTC. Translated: CASSITQHLTSYNEQFF.

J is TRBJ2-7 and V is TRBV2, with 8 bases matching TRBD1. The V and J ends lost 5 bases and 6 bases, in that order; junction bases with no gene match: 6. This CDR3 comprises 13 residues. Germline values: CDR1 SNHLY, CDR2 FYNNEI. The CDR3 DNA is TGTGCCAGCAGTCGTGTTACAGGGGGCGAGCAGTACTTC. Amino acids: CASSRVTGGEQYF.

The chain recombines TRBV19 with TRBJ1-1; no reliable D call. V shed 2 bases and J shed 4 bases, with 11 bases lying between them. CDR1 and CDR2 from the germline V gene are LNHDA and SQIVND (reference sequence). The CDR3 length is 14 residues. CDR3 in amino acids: CASSISFGGTEAFF. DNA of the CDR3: TGTGCCAGTAGTATAAGTTTTGGAGGCACTGAAGCTTTCTTT.